Following are 4 T cell receptor beta chains from one sample sequenced in a study of human T cells and chemical hapten exposure. TCRdb analysed the RACE reads with MiXCR anew, one entry per CDR3 protein. The sample records 85,000 to 90,000 distinct CDR3 sequences, 9.6% being singletons. Noted time point: pre-sensitization, week 0. This sample's treatment: therapeutic diphenylcyclopropenone sensitization with weekly scalp DPC. The input for sequencing was whole blood, taken in connection with sensitization to the hapten diphenylcyclopropenone (DPC). These receptors came from a woman in her 40s with alopecia areata. Some clones in this sample may be carry-over from other donors' samples.

This clonotype was observed at least ten times. The chain couples TRBV12-3 or TRBV12-4 to TRBJ2-2; 7 bases agree with TRBD1. The CDR3 extends over 16 amino acids. The junction had 14 bases not matched to a gene; V was cut back by 7 bases and J by 6 bases. This CDR3 is CASTRPTGSKAGELFF. The CDR3 DNA follows: TGTGCCAGCACGCGACCGACAGGGAGTAAGGCCGGGGAGCTGTTTTTT.

A few counts support this clonotype. V and J are TRBV7-2 and TRBJ2-3; D tentatively fits TRBD1 or TRBD2 (5 bases each). The V gene lost 4 bases and the J gene lost 4 bases, with 6 bases spanning the gap. This CDR3 has 12 residues. The germline V gene has CDR1 SGHTA and CDR2 FQGNSA. The DNA of the CDR3 is TGTGCCAGCAGCTCGGGACCAGATACGCAGTATTTT. This gives the protein CASSSGPDTQYF.

This clonotype was counted a single time. The chain combines TRBV12-3 or TRBV12-4 with TRBJ2-1; D is possibly TRBD1 or TRBD2 (6 bases each). Trimming cost V 2 bases and J 4 bases, with 12 bases left between them. The CDR3 loop spans 15 amino acids. The CDR3 bases are TGTGCCAGCAGTTTAACGCGGGACAAATACAATGAGCAGTTCTTC. Translated: CASSLTRDKYNEQFF.

This clonotype was detected ten times or more. CDR3 nucleotides: TGTGCCAGCAGCTCCGACAGTTTCTATGGCTACACCTTC. This gives the protein CASSSDSFYGYTF. The V gene is TRBV11-2, the J gene TRBJ1-2; perhaps TRBD1 as D (5 bases). This CDR3 is built from 13 residues. The V gene lost 4 bases and the J gene lost 4 bases, with 10 bases spanning the gap. Germline V gene lookup returns CDR1 SGHAT and CDR2 FQNNGV.